This TCR beta chain came from a study of blood T cell repertoires in COVID-19. Across the study: T cells, B-cell-depleted T cells, or PBMCs provided the cDNA or gDNA that served as material.

Here immunoSEQ multiplex PCR was the method, and the copy in TCRdb shows in-frame clones only, minus some. Here the sample spans roughly 80,000 clones, around 85% being singletons. This clone was detected only a few times. Material for sequencing was peripheral blood. The receptor was derived from a woman aged 80 or over with active or convalescent COVID-19.

CDR3 DNA: TGTGCCATCAGTGGGTACGGGGGAGAGACCCAGTACTTC. It codes for CAISGYGGETQYF. V is TRBV10-3 and J is TRBJ2-5; tentatively, D is TRBD2 (6 bases). The CDR3 has 13 residues. The germline V gene encodes CDR1 ENHRY and CDR2 SYGVKD. Trimming took off 4 bases at V and 4 bases at J, with 10 bases between the two ends.